This TCR beta chain was captured by sequencing in a study of T cells after yellow fever vaccination. Germline V gene sequence: CDR1 LGHDT, CDR2 YNNKEL (reference sequence). The V gene lost 4 bases and the J gene lost 0 bases, with 17 bases spanning the gap. The CDR3 length is 17 residues. From the 5' RACE reads, TCRdb called clonotypes with MiXCR, one entry per CDR3 protein. The sample lists 250,000 to 400,000 distinct CDR3 sequences; over 3.5% were seen once. This clonotype was recorded many times. Here the sequenced sample was PBMCs, taken 15 days after the yellow fever booster vaccination. The gene calls are TRBV3-1 and TRBJ2-3; D possibly corresponds to TRBD2 (6 bases). The TCR sequence derives from a man in his late teens or twenties who received the YFV17D yellow fever vaccine. The CDR3 is CASSLGTPGVSTDTQYF. The CDR3 DNA is TGTGCCAGCAGCCTTGGGACTCCGGGAGTAAGCACAGATACGCAGTATTTT.